This T cell receptor (beta chain) was sequenced in a study of T cell repertoires in cytomegalovirus infection. The overall study: From public TCR beta signatures came an indication of both CMV infection and matching HLA type. Broader study findings: The cumulative frequency of public TCR beta families identified carriers of CMV plus the relevant HLA.

TCRdb re-derived calls from the reads in MiXCR, one entry per CDR3 protein. The sample carries some 320,000 distinct CDR3 sequences, about 29% recorded once. On this clonotype itself: Its antigen is still unknown.

Sequencing used cultured PBMCs, obtained from culture after CMV antigen stimulation. This sequence was found in a human donor in good health (CMV status not recorded). Some clones in this sample may be carry-over from other donors' samples.

This CDR3 reads CASRKGNDYNEQFF. The CDR3 nucleotides are TGTGCCAGCCGAAAGGGAAATGACTACAATGAGCAGTTCTTC. J is TRBJ2-1 and V is TRBV7-9; D call uncertain. Germline-derived CDR1 and CDR2 are SEHNR and FQNEAQ (reference sequence). V shed 8 bases and J shed 3 bases, with 14 bases lying between them. The CDR3 totals 14 residues.